This T cell receptor (beta chain) was identified during a study of blood T cell repertoires in COVID-19. Some clones are missing from TCRdb's copy, which holds only in-frame ones; the method was immunoSEQ multiplex PCR. There are about 200,000 clones in the sample; roughly 83% occur only once, and 5% to 7% lies in the top ten. This clone was seen only a few times. The V gene end was trimmed by 4 bases and the J gene end by 0 bases; junction bases not matched to a gene: 9. The CDR3 extends over 16 amino acids. The germline V gene has CDR1 MGHRA and CDR2 YSYEKL. The sequence was collected from a man aged 35 to 55 with acute COVID-19. Sequencing input: PBMCs or T cells enriched from blood (not recorded which). V and J are TRBV4-1 and TRBJ2-7, with TRBD2 identical over 7 bases. The CDR3 here is CASSPGGGEPSYEQYF. The CDR3 coding sequence is TGCGCCAGCAGCCCCGGGGGAGGGGAGCCCTCCTACGAGCAGTACTTC.